Following are 14 T cell receptor beta chains from one sample sequenced in a study of beta chain features in type 1 diabetes. Expressed TCRB transcripts were sequenced because the entire RNA isolate underwent reverse transcription. Clones were sequenced by immunoSEQ multiplex PCR, and TCRdb holds only the in-frame ones, with some missing. Altogether 810,000 or so clones are present, about a sixth being singletons, with the ten largest covering 0.02% to 0.025%. The material sequenced was naive CD4+ T cells from blood. The receptor source for this set is a young woman in good health.

The sample holds a few counts of this clone. At the DNA level, this CDR3 is encoded by other sequences in the same sample as well. V gene TRBV7-2 combines with J gene TRBJ2-7; TRBD2 matches at 7 bases. J was trimmed by 0 bases and V by 3 bases; bases with no gene match: 5. Germline loops: CDR1 SGHTA, CDR2 FQGNSA. This CDR3 is built from 15 residues. The DNA of the CDR3 is TGTGCCAGCAGCTTGGTCCTAGCGGACTCCTACGAGCAGTACTTC. Amino acids: CASSLVLADSYEQYF.

J is TRBJ2-6 and V is TRBV19, with D perhaps given as TRBD1 or TRBD2 (5 bases each). This CDR3 is 17 amino acids long. Germline CDR1 is LNHDA and CDR2 is SQIVND (reference sequence). V was cut by 10 bases and J by 0 bases, with 19 bases left in between. CDR3 coding DNA: TGTGCCACGACCCCGGGGCGGTGGGCCTCTGGGGCCAACGTCCTGACTTTC. Protein sequence: CATTPGRWASGANVLTF.

This clone was observed a few times. The chain has TRBV6-5 and TRBJ1-5; possibly TRBD1 for D (6 bases). With 2 bases removed from V and 6 bases from J, the gap between germline ends came to 11 bases. The germline CDR1 and CDR2 sequences are MNHEY and SVGAGI. This CDR3 is 14 amino acids long. CDR3 amino acids: CASSYGGGGQPQHF. The CDR3 DNA sequence: TGTGCCAGCAGTTACGGGGGGGGCGGTCAGCCCCAGCATTTT.

The rearrangement uses TRBV4-3 and TRBJ2-7, with D perhaps TRBD2 (6 bases). V lost 1 base and J lost 0, with 10 bases in between. The length of the CDR3 is 15 residues. The germline gives CDR1 LGHNA, CDR2 YSLEER. The chain's CDR3 is CASSQGVSGSYEQYF. Here the CDR3 DNA reads TGCGCCAGCAGCCAAGGTGTTAGCGGCTCCTACGAGCAGTACTTC.

The CDR3 reads CASSPYRGRRDTQYF. CDR3 DNA sequence: TGTGCCAGTAGCCCATACAGGGGGCGAAGGGATACGCAGTATTTT. The J gene is TRBJ2-3, the V gene TRBV19, with 9 bases that match TRBD1. The V gene end was trimmed by 6 bases and the J gene end by 6 bases; junction bases not matched to a gene: 10. The germline V gene has CDR1 LNHDA and CDR2 SQIVND (reference sequence). The CDR3 loop spans 15 amino acids.

This clone has more than one count but fewer than ten. The CDR3 spells CASSPPMGAGEKLFF. The CDR3 nucleotides are TGTGCCAGCTCACCACCGATGGGGGCTGGTGAAAAACTGTTTTTT. The chain is built from TRBV18 and TRBJ1-4; possible D gene TRBD1, 6 bases. CDR3 size: 15 residues. Trimming left V 0 bases short and J 7 bases short, with 12 bases between. Germline V gene sequence: CDR1 KGHSH, CDR2 LQKENI.

The sample holds a few counts of this clone. The chain uses TRBV2 and TRBJ2-6; TRBD1 aligns across 12 bases. Germline V gene sequence: CDR1 SNHLY, CDR2 FYNNEI. This CDR3 has 18 amino acids. V shed 6 bases and J 0 bases; nucleotides not matched to a gene: 6. The chain's CDR3 is CASRKGQGASSGANVLTF. CDR3 bases: TGTGCCAGCAGGAAGGGACAGGGGGCCTCCTCTGGGGCCAACGTCCTGACTTTC.

This clone has just a few counts. The chain uses TRBV2 and TRBJ1-5; D ambiguous. V gave up 10 bases and J gave up 0 bases, with 16 bases separating them. Germline V CDR1 and CDR2: SNHLY, FYNNEI. This CDR3 is built from 15 residues. Here the CDR3 DNA reads TGTGCCACCCGAGAAAATAATCTTAGCAATCAGCCCCAGCATTTT. As protein: CATRENNLSNQPQHF.

This chain joins TRBV10-3 and TRBJ2-1; 16 bases are a match to TRBD2. Germline assignment: CDR1 ENHRY and CDR2 SYGVKD. The trim removed 6 bases at V and 4 bases at J, leaving 6 bases unmatched. The CDR3 is 17 residues long. The CDR3 DNA sequence: TGTGCCATCAGCGGGACTAGCGGGAGGGAGGCTTACAATGAGCAGTTCTTC. It encodes CAISGTSGREAYNEQFF.

The chain joins TRBV18 to TRBJ2-1; TRBD2 matches at 10 bases. CDR1 is KGHSH and CDR2 is LQKENI in the germline V gene. The trim removed 3 bases at V and 6 bases at J, leaving 8 bases unmatched. This CDR3 comprises 16 residues. CDR3 bases: TGTGCCAGCTCACCGCGGACTAGCGGTAATGGCAATGAGCAGTTCTTC. Amino acids: CASSPRTSGNGNEQFF.

This clone turned up a few times. The gene calls are TRBV11-2 and TRBJ2-2, with D unresolved. The CDR3 contains 15 residues. CDR1 and CDR2 from the germline V gene are SGHAT and FQNNGV. Trimming stripped 3 bases from V and 7 bases from J, with 15 bases between. CDR3 nucleotide sequence: TGTGCCAGCAGCTTCGGTACTTCCTTAATCGGGGAGCTGTTTTTT. This gives the protein CASSFGTSLIGELFF.

This clone was counted between two and nine times. The V call is TRBV25-1, the J call TRBJ1-2, with D unresolved. V was shortened by 2 bases and J by 4 bases, with 8 bases between the two germline ends. Looked up from germline, CDR1 is MGHDK and CDR2 is SYGVNS. The CDR3 has 13 residues. Here the CDR3 reads CASSEGWGYGYTF. The CDR3 nucleotides read TGTGCCAGCAGTGAAGGATGGGGCTATGGCTACACCTTC.

In its sample, this clone was seen a few times. The chain links TRBV5-1 to TRBJ2-1; perhaps TRBD2 as D (5 bases). The CDR3 loop spans 17 amino acids. Germline V gene data show CDR1 as SGHRS and CDR2 as YFSETQ. The V end lost 0 bases, the J end lost 6 bases, and 19 bases lay between the germline ends. The CDR3 bases are TGCGCCAGCAGCTTGGTCCCCACCCGTGGAGGAGGCAATGAGCAGTTCTTC. It codes for CASSLVPTRGGGNEQFF.

CDR3 bases: TGTGCCAGCAGTGTAGGGCAGATCAACTACGAGCAGTACTTC. Its protein is CASSVGQINYEQYF. V gene TRBV2 combines with J gene TRBJ2-7; D is undetermined. The V end lost 4 bases, the J end lost 3 bases, and 13 bases lay between the germline ends. The CDR3 has 14 amino acids. The germline gives CDR1 SNHLY, CDR2 FYNNEI.